The 13 T cell receptor beta chains below were found in one sample sequenced in a study of T cell repertoires in cytomegalovirus infection. TCRdb passed the reads through MiXCR, listing each CDR3 protein once. The sample has a few hundred thousand distinct CDR3 sequences; 15% to 20% are singletons. Sequencing was carried out using CD8+ T cells from PBMCs. Every receptor here comes from a human donor in good health (CMV status not recorded). Some clones in this sample may be carry-over from other donors' samples.

The gene calls are TRBV4-3 and TRBJ1-1, with a tentative D call TRBD1 (5 bases). The CDR3 runs 15 residues. V was shortened by 1 base and J by 0 bases, with 9 bases between the two germline ends. Germline assignment: CDR1 LGHNA and CDR2 YSLEER. CDR3 residues: CASSQVKGLNTEAFF. The CDR3 region has the DNA TGCGCCAGCAGCCAAGTGAAGGGGCTGAACACTGAAGCTTTCTTT.

In this sample, this clonotype turned up many times. The chain combines TRBV28 with TRBJ2-1; tentatively, D is TRBD1 (5 bases). The CDR3 contains 14 residues. CDR1 MDHEN and CDR2 SYDVKM come from the germline V gene. The ends were cut back, 5 bases at V and 0 bases at J, with 8 bases in the middle. The CDR3 nucleotides are TGTGCCAGCAGTGACAGCGACTCCTACAATGAGCAGTTCTTC. It translates to CASSDSDSYNEQFF.

There are a few counts of this clonotype. The chain couples TRBV14 to TRBJ2-6, with a tentative D call TRBD2 (6 bases). Germline CDR1 reads SGHDN; CDR2 reads FVKESK. V was shortened by 3 bases and J by 0 bases, with 18 bases between the two germline ends. CDR3 length equals 19 residues. The CDR3 sequence is CASSHPDHKRASGANVLTF. The CDR3 nucleotides read TGTGCCAGCAGCCATCCAGACCACAAGCGGGCCTCTGGGGCCAACGTCCTGACTTTC.

The chain is built from TRBV29-1 and TRBJ1-1, with TRBD1 identical over 8 bases. The CDR3 sequence is 15 residues long. CDR1 and CDR2 (germline): SQVTM, ANQGSEA. V lost 4 bases, J lost 3 bases, and 10 bases stayed unmatched. CDR3 protein: CSVGPRGQVDTEAFF. The CDR3 DNA follows: TGCAGCGTTGGACCCAGGGGACAGGTAGACACTGAAGCTTTCTTT.

The chain joins TRBV9 to TRBJ2-2; no clear D gene. The germline V gene has CDR1 SGDLS and CDR2 YYNGEE. Trimming pared 2 bases from V and 1 base from J, leaving 6 bases between. The CDR3 length is 14 residues. The CDR3 bases are TGTGCCAGCAGCGTTTGGGTGAACACCGGGGAGCTGTTTTTT. It specifies CASSVWVNTGELFF.

V and J are TRBV5-1 and TRBJ1-1; TRBD1 is a possible D gene (5 bases). V lost 2 bases to trimming and J lost 2 bases, with 13 bases between them. Germline V gene data show CDR1 as SGHRS and CDR2 as YFSETQ. The CDR3 sequence is 15 residues long. CDR3 region: CASSLAGASNTEAFF. The CDR3 DNA follows: TGCGCCAGCAGCTTAGCTGGGGCATCAAACACTGAAGCTTTCTTT.

This clonotype was counted a few times. The J gene is TRBJ2-7, the V gene TRBV5-5, with D possibly matching TRBD2 (5 bases). The germline V gene encodes CDR1 SGHKS and CDR2 YYEKEE (reference sequence). This CDR3 has 15 residues. Between the trimmed V and J ends, which lost 3 bases and 5 bases, there was a span of 18 bases. The CDR3 DNA sequence: TGTGCCAGCAGCTCCCCATCTGAGGGTATGCACGAGCAGTACTTC. Protein sequence: CASSSPSEGMHEQYF.

This clonotype was detected many times. The J gene is TRBJ2-1, the V gene TRBV7-9; TRBD1 is a possible D gene (5 bases). The CDR3 consists of 16 residues. Trimming shortened V by 3 bases and J by 2 bases, and 14 bases separated the two germline ends. Germline-derived CDR1 and CDR2 are SEHNR and FQNEAQ (reference sequence). The CDR3 DNA sequence: TGTGCCAGCAGCTTTAGCAGGGATTTCACCTACAATGAGCAGTTCTTC. Translation gives CASSFSRDFTYNEQFF.

This clonotype has only a few counts. The CDR3 DNA sequence: TGTGCCAGCAGACGGGACAGAATGTTTTCCTACAATGAGCAGTTCTTC. As protein: CASRRDRMFSYNEQFF. This chain joins TRBV6-2 or TRBV6-3 and TRBJ2-1; TRBD1 agrees at 7 bases. V was pared by 6 bases and J by 1 base, with 9 bases of the junction left unmatched. Germline V gene data show CDR1 as MNHEY and CDR2 as SVGEGT. This CDR3 is 16 amino acids long.

This chain uses TRBV7-8 with TRBJ2-2; 12 bases are shared with TRBD2. CDR1 is SGHVS and CDR2 is FQNEAQ in the germline V gene. The CDR3 contains 20 residues. V lost 6 bases and J lost 4; bases outside the gene matches: 18. The CDR3 sequence: CASRGSSTETSGGFTGELFF. As DNA, the CDR3 is TGTGCCAGCAGGGGGTCTTCGACAGAGACTAGCGGGGGATTCACCGGGGAGCTGTTTTTT.

This clonotype was detected many times. Written as DNA, the CDR3 is TGTGCCAGCAGCTCGACAGACACGGGAGTAAACACTGAAGCTTTCTTT. Protein: CASSSTDTGVNTEAFF. The V and J genes are TRBV7-9 and TRBJ1-1; TRBD1 is a possible D gene (5 bases). Germline CDR1 and CDR2: SEHNR and FQNEAQ (reference sequence). The CDR3 spans 16 residues. The V gene lost 4 bases and the J gene lost 2 bases, with 17 bases spanning the gap.

This clonotype was detected many times. The V and J genes are TRBV7-2 and TRBJ2-5, with 11 positions matching TRBD2. Germline values: CDR1 SGHTA, CDR2 FQGNSA. The CDR3 extends over 19 amino acids. V trimming: 4 bases; J trimming: 0 bases; junction bases outside the gene matches: 13. The CDR3 spells CASSSSHLLAGENQETQYF. The CDR3 bases are TGTGCCAGCAGCTCGTCTCATTTACTAGCGGGGGAAAACCAAGAGACCCAGTACTTC.

This clonotype was recorded many times. The chain carries TRBV7-6 and TRBJ1-2, with D possibly TRBD1 on 6 matching bases. The length of the CDR3 is 18 residues. Trimming removed 2 bases from V and 0 bases from J, with 19 bases in between. Germline CDR1 is SGHVS and CDR2 is FNYEAQ. DNA of the CDR3: TGTGCCAGCAGCTTACTCCGGACAGAGAGCATAACTAACTATGGCTACACCTTC. It encodes CASSLLRTESITNYGYTF.